Below, 2 T cell receptor beta chains from the same sample are listed, as sequenced in a study of T-cell reconstitution after alpha-beta-depleted transplantation in children. For these TCRs, the target antigens are not known. Findings of the study overall: A year had passed since transplant, and T-cell counts and diversity by then came mostly from newly produced T cells.

Unique molecular identifiers were built into the TCRbeta library. TCRdb itself ran the PCR reads through MiXCR, one entry per CDR3 protein. The table includes about 300,000 distinct CDR3 sequences, roughly 7.8% detected once. The specimen comprised peripheral blood, sampled 360 days after TCRalphabeta/CD19-depleted stem cell transplant. Every receptor here comes from a female patient between 2 and 15 years old who had a stem cell transplant for Fanconi anemia, so the T cells may come from the graft donor.

Of note for this clonotype: Since a much larger clone is just one base distant, this may be a read error. Here the CDR3 omits its conserved ending phenylalanine or tryptophan, so a read error is the likely source. The J gene is TRBJ2-3, the V gene TRBV4-2; D is undetermined. Trimming removed 0 bases from V and 0 bases from J, with 13 bases in between. The germline CDR1 and CDR2 sequences are LGHNA and YNFKEQ. The CDR3 consists of 17 residues. The CDR3 loop is CASSQDPHHSSTDTQYY. For the CDR3, the DNA is TGTGCCAGCAGCCAAGATCCACATCACTCAAGCACAGATACGCAGTATTAT.

This clonotype was seen repeatedly, ten times or more. The rearrangement joins TRBV6-5 to TRBJ1-1, with D tentatively TRBD1 (5 bases). Germline CDR1 MNHEY, CDR2 SVGAGI. The V and J ends lost 7 bases and 6 bases respectively, with 15 bases between them. The CDR3 totals 13 residues. The CDR3 sequence is CASIKRGLPEAFF. As DNA, the CDR3 is TGTGCCAGCATAAAACGGGGCCTCCCTGAAGCTTTCTTT.